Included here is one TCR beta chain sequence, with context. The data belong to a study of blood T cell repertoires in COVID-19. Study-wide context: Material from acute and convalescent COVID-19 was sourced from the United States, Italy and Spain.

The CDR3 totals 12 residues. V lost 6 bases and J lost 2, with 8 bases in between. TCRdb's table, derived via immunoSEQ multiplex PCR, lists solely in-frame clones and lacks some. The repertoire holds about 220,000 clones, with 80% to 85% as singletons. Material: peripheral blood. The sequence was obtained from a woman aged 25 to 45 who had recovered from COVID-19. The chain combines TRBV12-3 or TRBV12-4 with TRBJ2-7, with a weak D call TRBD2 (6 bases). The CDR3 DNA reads TGTGCCAGCAGAGGGAGGACCTACGAGCAGTACTTC. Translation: CASRGRTYEQYF.